This T cell receptor beta chain was captured in a study of control samples from healthy donors and cancer patients. The germline gives CDR1 MRHNA, CDR2 SNTAGT. The CDR3 is 15 amino acids. V shed 6 bases, J shed 4 bases, and the junction held 7 bases outside the gene matches. The data were produced by immunoSEQ multiplex PCR, yet TCRdb's version contains in-frame clones alone and is incomplete. This sample yields about 140,000 clones, of which more than 85% are seen a single time; approximately 8.6% belongs to the top ten. This clone was recorded a few times. The sequence came from a woman younger than 45 in good health. The chain recombines TRBV6-4 with TRBJ2-5, with 11 nucleotides matching TRBD2. The sequenced material came from blood. CDR3 protein: CASSRLAGTPETQYF. The CDR3 region has the DNA TGTGCCAGCAGCCGACTAGCGGGGACGCCAGAGACCCAGTACTTC.